This T cell receptor (beta chain) was recovered during a study of blood T cell repertoires in COVID-19. On the study more broadly: Sites across the United States, Italy and Spain contributed samples from acute and convalescent COVID-19. T cells, B-cell-depleted T cells, or PBMCs provided the cDNA or gDNA that served as material.

In the source study's methods: Reference gene primer amplification in the assay estimated nucleated cell counts. Measured with immunoSEQ multiplex PCR; TCRdb has only the in-frame clones, and not every one. V, J and clone size were drawn from that table, and D and trimming were deduced from the DNA. This sample has 40,000 to 50,000 clones, with over 85% found just once. CDR3 length: 17 residues. Germline CDR1 LGHDT, CDR2 YNNKEL (reference sequence). With V trimmed by 2 bases and J by 4 bases, 6 bases remained unmatched. This clonotype was obtained from a man in his sixties or seventies with active COVID-19. V is TRBV3-1 (or the pseudogene TRBV3-2) and J is TRBJ2-2; TRBD1 aligns across 11 bases. Material: peripheral blood. The CDR3 loop reads CASSQFRTGGLTGELFF. The DNA for the CDR3 is TGTGCCAGCAGCCAATTCAGGACAGGGGGCCTCACCGGGGAGCTGTTTTTT.